What follows describes a single TCR beta chain. These data come from a study of cytomegalovirus exposure and HLA in healthy donors. The PCR had 60 Vbeta and 13 Jbeta primers. TCRdb's copy holds only in-frame clones and misses some; the assay was immunoSEQ multiplex PCR. Among approximately 110,000 clones listed, approximately 70% were seen once. Germline CDR1 SGHTA, CDR2 FQGNSA. CDR3 length: 17 residues. V was trimmed by 3 bases and J by 2 bases, leaving 16 bases between them. This sequence was found in a woman in her 70s in good health and CMV-seropositive. The J gene is TRBJ2-2, the V gene TRBV7-2, with D possibly TRBD2 on 7 matching bases. The sample consisted of PBMCs. CDR3 DNA: TGTGCCAGCAGCTTCTCCCCCGGGGGGCTAAACACCGGGGAGCTGTTTTTT. This encodes CASSFSPGGLNTGELFF.